One sample yielded the 30 T cell receptor beta chains listed below, sequenced in a study of cytomegalovirus exposure and HLA in healthy donors. The PCR was carried out with 60 Vbeta primers and 13 Jbeta primers. TCRdb keeps only in-frame clones here, not all; method: immunoSEQ multiplex PCR. The repertoire shows over 100,000 clones; the top ten hold roughly 3.5%. Sequences were obtained from PBMCs. These receptors came from a man in his thirties or forties in good health and CMV-seronegative.

This rearrangement joins TRBV4-1 to TRBJ1-6; D is undetermined. The CDR3 sequence is 15 residues long. V shed 4 bases and J shed 7 bases, with 14 bases lying between them. CDR1 MGHRA and CDR2 YSYEKL come from the germline V gene. The CDR3 sequence is CASSPTGEANSPLHF. The CDR3 DNA follows: TGCGCCAGCAGCCCCACCGGGGAGGCCAATTCACCCCTCCACTTT.

The chain joins TRBV28 to TRBJ1-4; 8 bases line up with TRBD1. The CDR3 sequence is 15 residues long. V was clipped by 7 bases and J by 8 bases; unmatched bases: 12. CDR1 is MDHEN, CDR2 SYDVKM, per germline. CDR3 protein: CASTSGGTGSEKLFF. The CDR3 DNA reads TGTGCCAGCACTTCTGGCGGGACAGGCAGCGAAAAACTGTTTTTT.

The rearrangement joins TRBV6-6 to TRBJ2-2, with 8 nucleotides matching TRBD1. The CDR3 runs to 15 residues. CDR1 and CDR2 (germline): MNHNY, SVGAGI (reference sequence). V shed 6 bases and J 3 bases; nucleotides not matched to a gene: 6. This chain's CDR3 is CASRSGGEYTGELFF. CDR3 coding DNA: TGTGCCAGCAGGTCAGGGGGCGAGTACACCGGGGAGCTGTTTTTT.

The V call is TRBV2, the J call TRBJ2-7, with TRBD2 as a possible D gene (7 bases). This CDR3 contains 12 residues. Germline V gene sequence: CDR1 SNHLY, CDR2 FYNNEI. V lost 8 bases and J 6 bases, leaving 14 bases between the germline ends. This chain's CDR3 is CASLGGGAEQYF. CDR3 nucleotide sequence: TGTGCCAGCCTTGGGGGGGGCGCCGAGCAGTACTTC.

The rearrangement joins TRBV29-1 to TRBJ2-7; D gene ambiguous. The germline gives CDR1 SQVTM, CDR2 ANQGSEA. CDR3 length: 10 amino acids. The V end was cut by 4 bases, the J end by 3 bases, with 4 bases between. The CDR3 sequence: CSVGSYEQYF. The CDR3 region has the DNA TGCAGCGTTGGGAGCTACGAGCAGTACTTC.

The chain links TRBV10-3 to TRBJ2-1; 11 bases are a match to TRBD2. Trimming at V came to 6 bases and at J to 5 bases, leaving 0 bases not matched to a gene. Germline V gives CDR1 ENHRY, CDR2 SYGVKD. The CDR3 contains 13 residues. The DNA of the CDR3 is TGTGCCATCAGACTAGCGGGGGACAATGAGCAGTTCTTC. It yields the protein CAIRLAGDNEQFF.

J is TRBJ1-6 and V is TRBV13, with 9 bases fitting TRBD1. Losses at the gene ends were 4 bases for V and 7 bases for J; bases not matched to a gene: 17. The CDR3 has 19 residues. Per germline, CDR1 PRHDT and CDR2 FYEKMQ (reference sequence). CDR3 amino acids: CASSSVTTTGGRRNSPLHF. Here the CDR3 DNA reads TGTGCCAGCAGCTCGGTAACCACAACAGGGGGCAGAAGGAATTCACCCCTCCACTTT. Looking up the rest from reference TRBV13 and TRBJ1-6 gives the full variable domain: AAGVIQSPRHLIKEKRETATLKCYPIPRHDTVYWYQQGPGQDPQFLISFYEKMQSDKGSIPDRFSAQQFSDYHSELNMSSLELGDSALYFCASSSVTTTGGRRNSPLHFGNGTRLTVT.

Here the CDR3 reads CASSLLGLAAYTDTQYF. DNA of the CDR3: TGTGCCAGCAGCTTACTAGGACTAGCGGCCTACACAGATACGCAGTATTTT. The J gene is TRBJ2-3, the V gene TRBV11-3, with TRBD2 matching 10 bases. This CDR3 is 17 amino acids long. From germline, CDR1 is SGHNT and CDR2 YENEEA. J lost 2 bases, V lost 2 bases, and 7 bases had no gene match.

J is TRBJ2-3 and V is TRBV4-1, with 7 bases fitting TRBD2. CDR3 length: 16 amino acids. With V trimmed by 2 bases and J by 2 bases, 7 bases remained unmatched. Germline V lookup: CDR1 MGHRA, CDR2 YSYEKL. As DNA, the CDR3 is TGCGCCAGCAGCCAACCCCCGGGGGGTTCCACAGATACGCAGTATTTT. The encoded protein is CASSQPPGGSTDTQYF.

The chain links TRBV10-3 to TRBJ2-3, with 7 bases fitting TRBD1. The CDR3 spans 17 residues. J gave up 4 bases and V 11 bases, and 21 bases lay outside the gene matches. From germline, CDR1 is ENHRY and CDR2 SYGVKD. CDR3 nucleotides: TGTGCCTCGACAGGGTCGAAGGGGCTTTCCGCGGCAGATACGCAGTATTTT. Its protein product is CASTGSKGLSAADTQYF.

This sequence joins TRBV29-1 and TRBJ2-2; 7 bases align to TRBD2. J was trimmed by 6 bases and V by 4 bases; bases with no gene match: 2. The CDR3 consists of 12 residues. CDR1 and CDR2 from the germline V gene are SQVTM and ANQGSEA. In nucleotides, the CDR3 is TGCAGCGTTGGCGGGGGTCCCGGGGAGCTGTTTTTT. This sequence encodes CSVGGGPGELFF.

The chain joins TRBV15 to TRBJ2-5; 7 nucleotides agree with TRBD2. J gave up 5 bases and V 0 bases, and 9 bases lay outside the gene matches. CDR3 length: 16 amino acids. Germline V gene lookup returns CDR1 LNHNV and CDR2 YYDKDF (reference sequence). The CDR3 DNA follows: TGTGCCACCAGCAGAGATTGGGGCAGCGGGGAGGAGACCCAGTACTTC. The encoded protein is CATSRDWGSGEETQYF. Full variable domain (missing parts from reference TRBV15 and TRBJ2-5): DAMVIQNPRYQVTQFGKPVTLSCSQTLNHNVMYWYQQKSSQAPKLLFHYYDKDFNNEADTPDNFQSRRPNTSFCFLDIRSPGLGDTAMYLCATSRDWGSGEETQYFGPGTRLLVL.

The J gene is TRBJ1-5, the V gene TRBV6-5; maybe TRBD1 (5 bases). The V end was cut by 4 bases, the J end by 1 base, with 14 bases between. Germline V gene data show CDR1 as MNHEY and CDR2 as SVGAGI. The length of the CDR3 is 16 residues. CDR3 region: CASSFSRVNSNQPQHF. The CDR3 DNA reads TGTGCCAGCAGTTTCAGCAGGGTCAACAGCAATCAGCCCCAGCATTTT.

The V gene is TRBV5-1, the J gene TRBJ1-5; TRBD1 is a possible D gene (6 bases). CDR1 and CDR2 from the germline V gene are SGHRS and YFSETQ. This CDR3 is 15 amino acids long. Trimming stripped 0 bases from V and 1 base from J, with 8 bases between. The chain's CDR3 is CASSLAGQSNQPQHF. DNA for the CDR3: TGCGCCAGCAGCTTGGCGGGACAAAGCAATCAGCCCCAGCATTTT.

V usage is TRBV18 and J usage is TRBJ1-1; TRBD1 agrees at 8 bases. The CDR3 is 17 residues long. The germline CDR1 and CDR2 sequences are KGHSH and LQKENI. The V gene end was trimmed by 3 bases and the J gene end by 4 bases; junction bases not matched to a gene: 13. Here the CDR3 reads CASSPFYVDRGGTEAFF. In DNA form, the CDR3 reads TGTGCCAGCTCACCTTTCTACGTTGACAGGGGTGGCACTGAAGCTTTCTTT.

V usage is TRBV4-3 and J usage is TRBJ1-2; D remains unclear. The CDR3 is made up of 15 amino acids. CDR1 is LGHNA, CDR2 YSLEER, per germline. Trimming removed 0 bases from V and 3 bases from J, with 11 bases in between. CDR3 DNA: TGCGCCAGCAGCCAAGAGCGGGGATTCGACTATGGCTACACCTTC. Translated, it gives CASSQERGFDYGYTF.

The chain carries TRBV4-2 and TRBJ1-2, with D possibly TRBD1 on 5 matching bases. Germline CDR1 and CDR2: LGHNA and YNFKEQ. Trimming removed 1 base at V and 2 bases at J, with 17 bases between. This CDR3 is built from 17 residues. The CDR3 reads CASSQVSGQDNNYGYTF. The CDR3 DNA sequence: TGTGCCAGCAGCCAAGTGAGTGGGCAGGACAACAACTATGGCTACACCTTC.

This rearrangement joins TRBV4-3 to TRBJ2-5, with 7 bases that match TRBD2. Germline V gene lookup returns CDR1 LGHNA and CDR2 YSLEER. The CDR3 totals 14 residues. V lost 0 bases to trimming and J lost 5 bases; unmatched junction nucleotides: 3. The CDR3 bases are TGCGCCAGCAGCCAAGAATCCGGGAGGGAGACCCAGTACTTC. Its protein is CASSQESGRETQYF.

V gene TRBV28 combines with J gene TRBJ1-5; D might be TRBD1 (6 bases). V was pared by 6 bases and J by 1 base, with 16 bases between. This CDR3 contains 16 residues. The germline V gene encodes CDR1 MDHEN and CDR2 SYDVKM. The CDR3 nucleotides read TGTGCCAGCAGCCTTCGACAGGCGCAAAGCAATCAGCCCCAGCATTTT. Translation: CASSLRQAQSNQPQHF.

Turning to this clone: Relative to the germline gene, one junction end is altered; a read error may explain this. The chain is built from TRBV7-9 and TRBJ1-4; possibly TRBD1 for D (5 bases). This CDR3 is built from 12 residues. CDR1 is SEHNR and CDR2 is FQNEAQ in the germline V gene (reference sequence). The CDR3 region has the DNA TGTGCCGGCGGAGGGGTTAATGAAAAACTGCTTTTT. This sequence encodes CAGGGVNEKLLF.

The gene calls are TRBV23-1 and TRBJ1-2; 8 bases are a match to TRBD1. TRBV23-1 is annotated as an ORF whose role is uncertain. Trimming took 2 bases from V and 7 from J; bases not matched to a gene: 6. The CDR3 has 14 residues. The CDR3 loop reads CASSQDRGIPGYTF. In nucleotides, the CDR3 is TGCGCCAGCAGTCAAGACAGGGGCATTCCTGGCTACACCTTC.

The chain recombines TRBV6-1 with TRBJ1-2; 7 bases are a match to TRBD1. CDR1 is MNHNS, CDR2 SASEGT, per germline. CDR3 length: 15 amino acids. V lost 2 bases and J lost 5; bases outside the gene matches: 8. CDR3 bases: TGTGCCAGCAGTGAACGTTTAGCAGGGGGATATGGCTACACCTTC. This encodes CASSERLAGGYGYTF.

The gene calls are TRBV28 and TRBJ1-5; 10 positions agree with TRBD1. CDR1 and CDR2 from the germline V gene are MDHEN and SYDVKM. J lost 0 bases, V lost 6 bases, and 5 bases had no gene match. The CDR3 runs to 16 residues. The CDR3 protein is CASSRDRGYSNQPQHF. The CDR3 bases are TGTGCCAGCAGCCGGGACAGGGGATATAGCAATCAGCCCCAGCATTTT. Looking up the rest from reference TRBV28 and TRBJ1-5 gives the full variable domain: DVKVTQSSRYLVKRTGEKVFLECVQDMDHENMFWYRQDPGLGLRLIYFSYDVKMKEKGDIPEGYSVSREKKERFSLILESASTNQTSMYLCASSRDRGYSNQPQHFGDGTRLSIL.

The chain has TRBV28 and TRBJ1-2; 10 positions match TRBD1. CDR3 length: 14 amino acids. Germline values: CDR1 MDHEN, CDR2 SYDVKM. The V gene end was trimmed by 1 base and the J gene end by 7 bases; junction bases not matched to a gene: 3. The CDR3 here is CASSLFRDRGGYTF. The DNA for the CDR3 is TGTGCCAGCAGTTTATTCCGGGACAGGGGTGGCTACACCTTC.

The genes are TRBV5-1 and TRBJ2-5; perhaps TRBD1 as D (6 bases). V was clipped by 2 bases and J by 6 bases, with 17 bases between them. The CDR3 is 15 residues long. The V gene's germline CDR1 is SGHRS and CDR2 YFSETQ. CDR3 residues: CASSFWTVYTKTQYF. The CDR3 nucleotides are TGCGCCAGCAGCTTCTGGACAGTCTATACGAAGACCCAGTACTTC.

The rearrangement uses TRBV6-5 and TRBJ1-2, with 9 bases that match TRBD1. Germline values: CDR1 MNHEY, CDR2 SVGAGI. Trimming removed 0 bases from V and 8 bases from J; junction bases left unmatched: 4. The CDR3 has 14 amino acids. DNA for the CDR3: TGTGCCAGCAGTTACTCCGGGACAGGGTTCGGCTACACCTTC. Its translation is CASSYSGTGFGYTF.

The chain is built from TRBV5-1 and TRBJ2-3; D is perhaps TRBD1 (5 bases). The CDR3 consists of 14 residues. Trimming stripped 2 bases from V and 2 bases from J, with 9 bases between. Germline values: CDR1 SGHRS, CDR2 YFSETQ. CDR3 in amino acids: CASSFEQATDTQYF. The CDR3 bases are TGCGCCAGCAGCTTCGAACAGGCCACAGATACGCAGTATTTT.

The genes are TRBV6-5 and TRBJ1-2, with 8 bases fitting TRBD1. J gave up 4 bases and V 3 bases, and 1 base lay outside the gene matches. The CDR3 length is 13 residues. Germline assignment: CDR1 MNHEY and CDR2 SVGAGI. This CDR3 reads CASSYTGGYGYTF. In DNA, the CDR3 is TGTGCCAGCAGTTATACAGGGGGCTATGGCTACACCTTC.

This rearrangement joins TRBV7-9 to TRBJ2-5; D is uncertain. V lost 5 bases, J lost 1 base, and 11 bases lay in between. The CDR3 has 14 residues. CDR1 SEHNR and CDR2 FQNEAQ come from the germline V gene (reference sequence). This CDR3 is CASSRSQAQETQYF. Here the CDR3 DNA reads TGTGCCAGCAGCCGAAGCCAGGCCCAAGAGACCCAGTACTTC.

This chain connects TRBV7-3 to TRBJ2-5; D is uncertain. CDR3 length equals 16 residues. V lost 2 bases and J lost 5, with 18 bases in between. Germline V lookup: CDR1 SGHTA, CDR2 FQGTGA. As DNA, the CDR3 is TGTGCCAGCAGCTTACTCGGTCATGCCGTCGGGGAGACCCAGTACTTC. Translating gives CASSLLGHAVGETQYF.